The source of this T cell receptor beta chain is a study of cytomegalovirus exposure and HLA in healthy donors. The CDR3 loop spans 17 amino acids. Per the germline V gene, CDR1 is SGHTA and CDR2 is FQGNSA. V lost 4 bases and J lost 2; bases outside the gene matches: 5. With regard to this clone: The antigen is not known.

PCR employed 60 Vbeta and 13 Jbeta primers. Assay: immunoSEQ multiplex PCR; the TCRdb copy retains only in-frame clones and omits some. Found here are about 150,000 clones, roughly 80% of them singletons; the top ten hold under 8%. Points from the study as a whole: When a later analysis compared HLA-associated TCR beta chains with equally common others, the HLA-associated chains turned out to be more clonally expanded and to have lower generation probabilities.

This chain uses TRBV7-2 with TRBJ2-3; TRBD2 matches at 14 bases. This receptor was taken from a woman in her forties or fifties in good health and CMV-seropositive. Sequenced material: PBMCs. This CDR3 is CASSYGLAGGLTDTQYF. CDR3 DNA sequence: TGTGCCAGCAGCTACGGACTAGCGGGGGGCCTCACAGATACGCAGTATTTT.